One sample yielded the 11 T cell receptor beta chains listed below, sequenced in a study of regulatory T cells. Overall study results and limits: CD3G-deficient patients' regulatory T cells showed reduced Shannon diversity versus autologous conventional CD4+ and control regulatory cells.

Amplification used 52 TRBV primers and 13 TRBJ primers. Method: immunoSEQ multiplex PCR; TCRdb's copy keeps in-frame clones and lacks some. The sample shows approximately 6,100 clones, 80% to 90% of them seen only once. No antigens are known for them. The sequenced sample was CD4+ Tregs sorted from blood. The receptors derive from a person in their late teens or twenties with CD3G deficiency.

The rearrangement joins TRBV5-1 to TRBJ2-3; no firm D call. This CDR3 has 14 amino acids. With 5 bases removed from V and 4 bases from J, the gap between germline ends came to 14 bases. The V gene's germline CDR1 is SGHRS and CDR2 YFSETQ. The CDR3 reads CASSSGPQADTQYF. CDR3 nucleotides: TGCGCCAGCAGTTCTGGTCCCCAGGCAGATACGCAGTATTTT.

The chain uses TRBV28 and TRBJ2-1; 8 nucleotides agree with TRBD2. The CDR3 length is 15 residues. Germline V gene lookup returns CDR1 MDHEN and CDR2 SYDVKM. J lost 9 bases, V lost 6 bases, and 13 bases had no gene match. In DNA, the CDR3 is TGTGCCAGCAGGCGCTCGGGGGGGGCCGAGGGTGAGCAGTTCTTC. Amino acid sequence: CASRRSGGAEGEQFF.

The rearrangement links TRBV27 to TRBJ2-3, with 7 positions matching TRBD2. The CDR3 has 14 residues. V was pared by 6 bases and J by 9 bases, with 12 bases of the junction left unmatched. Germline V gives CDR1 MNHEY, CDR2 SMNVEV (reference sequence). The CDR3 is CASRRNGGGATQYF. CDR3 sequence (DNA): TGTGCCAGCAGGAGAAATGGGGGGGGTGCGACGCAGTATTTT.

The genes are TRBV6-1 and TRBJ2-7; 7 bases map to TRBD1. The CDR3 is 14 residues long. Germline CDR1 is MNHNS and CDR2 is SASEGT. With V trimmed by 7 bases and J by 0 bases, 6 bases remained unmatched. The CDR3 region is CASNPGTVSYEQYF. The DNA of the CDR3 is TGTGCCAGCAACCCGGGGACAGTCTCCTACGAGCAGTACTTC.

The gene calls are TRBV6-1 and TRBJ1-1, with TRBD1 as a possible D gene (5 bases). Germline assignment: CDR1 MNHNS and CDR2 SASEGT. CDR3 length: 14 residues. V lost 4 bases to trimming and J lost 6 bases, with 15 bases between them. Here the CDR3 reads CASSAGIGTPEAFF. As DNA, the CDR3 is TGTGCCAGCAGTGCCGGGATAGGGACTCCTGAAGCTTTCTTT.

V and J are TRBV6-1 and TRBJ1-5; D unclear. The CDR3 covers 14 residues. The germline gives CDR1 MNHNS, CDR2 SASEGT. Between the trimmed V and J ends, which lost 6 bases and 0 bases, there was a span of 9 bases. CDR3 residues: CASRTRYSNQPQHF. The CDR3 coding sequence is TGTGCCAGCAGAACAAGATATAGCAATCAGCCCCAGCATTTT.

This clone was counted a few times. V is TRBV6-1 and J is TRBJ2-3, with no clear D. The germline V gene encodes CDR1 MNHNS and CDR2 SASEGT. This CDR3 is 13 amino acids long. The V end lost 8 bases, the J end lost 1 base, and 10 bases lay between the germline ends. The CDR3: CASLRVGTDTQYF. For the CDR3, the DNA is TGTGCCAGCTTACGGGTGGGCACAGATACGCAGTATTTT.

V and J are TRBV21-1 and TRBJ2-7; TRBD2 reflects the table's D call only, with no check against the DNA. TRBV21-1 is marked as a pseudogene. The CDR3 is 12 residues long. This chain's CDR3 is CASSQGGDEQYF. The CDR3 nucleotides are TGTGCCAGCAGCCAAGGGGGGGACGAGCAGTACTTC.

The V and J genes are TRBV6-1 and TRBJ2-6, with a possible D match to TRBD1 (6 bases). With 5 bases removed from V and 2 bases from J, the gap between germline ends came to 10 bases. The CDR3 contains 15 residues. Germline V lookup: CDR1 MNHNS, CDR2 SASEGT. Here the CDR3 reads CASSLQGAGANVLTF. CDR3 nucleotide sequence: TGTGCCAGCAGTTTACAGGGAGCTGGGGCCAACGTCCTGACTTTC.

V usage is TRBV19 and J usage is TRBJ1-5; 8 bases are a match to TRBD1. Germline loops: CDR1 LNHDA, CDR2 SQIVND (reference sequence). The CDR3 sequence is 13 residues long. With V trimmed by 5 bases and J by 6 bases, 3 bases remained unmatched. CDR3 residues: CASSRDRGQPQHF. The CDR3 DNA is TGTGCCAGTAGTCGTGACAGGGGTCAGCCCCAGCATTTT.

This chain links TRBV5-1 with TRBJ2-3; maybe TRBD1 (5 bases). Trimming stripped 0 bases from V and 5 bases from J, with 16 bases between. There are 16 residues in the CDR3. Germline-derived CDR1 and CDR2 are SGHRS and YFSETQ. The chain's CDR3 is CASSLGIRDRGDTQYF. CDR3 coding DNA: TGCGCCAGCAGCTTGGGTATCCGAGACAGAGGAGATACGCAGTATTTT.